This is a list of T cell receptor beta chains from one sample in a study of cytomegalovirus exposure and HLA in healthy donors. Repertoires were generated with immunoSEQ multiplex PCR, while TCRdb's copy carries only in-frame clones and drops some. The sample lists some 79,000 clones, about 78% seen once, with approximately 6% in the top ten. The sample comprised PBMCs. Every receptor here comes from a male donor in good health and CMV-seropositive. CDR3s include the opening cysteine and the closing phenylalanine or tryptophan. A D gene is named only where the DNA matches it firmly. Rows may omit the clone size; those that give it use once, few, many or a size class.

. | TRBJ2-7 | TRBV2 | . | TGTGCCAGCAGCGAGGGGGTCGGCTCCCCCTACGAGCAGTACTTC | CASSEGVGSPYEQYF
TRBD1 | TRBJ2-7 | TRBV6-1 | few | TGTGCCAGCAGTGAAGCGAGTTCTGGGACAGGAGCCTACGAGCAGTACTTC | CASSEASSGTGAYEQYF
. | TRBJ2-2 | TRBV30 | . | TGTGCCTGGAGTGGAGGGGGTGGGGAGCTGTTTTTT | CAWSGGGGELFF
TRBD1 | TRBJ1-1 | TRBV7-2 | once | TGTGCCAGCAGCGTTAACAGGGGTAGTACTGAAGCTTTCTTT | CASSVNRGSTEAFF
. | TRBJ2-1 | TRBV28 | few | TGTGCCAGCAGCCCCCAGGAGGCTGGATTCTACAATGAGCAGTTCTTC | CASSPQEAGFYNEQFF
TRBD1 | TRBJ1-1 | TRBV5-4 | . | TGTGCCAGCAGCTTGGTGGACAGGGGTGAAGCTTTCTTT | CASSLVDRGEAFF
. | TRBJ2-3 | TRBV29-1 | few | TGCAGCGACCTAGACCTCAGTAGCACAGATACGCAGTATTTT | CSDLDLSSTDTQYF
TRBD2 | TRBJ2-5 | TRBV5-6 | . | TGTGCCAGCAGCACGAGAGCGGGAGGAGAGACCCAGTACTTC | CASSTRAGGETQYF
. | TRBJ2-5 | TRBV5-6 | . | TGTGCCAGCAGCCTCCGGGACACCCAAGAGACCCAGTACTTC | CASSLRDTQETQYF
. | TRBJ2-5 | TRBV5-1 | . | TGCGCCAGCAGCAGAGGGAACGAAGAGACCCAGTACTTC | CASSRGNEETQYF
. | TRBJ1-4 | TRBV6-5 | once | TGTGCCAGCAGTTTGGGAGGGGGAAAACTGTTTTTT | CASSLGGGKLFF
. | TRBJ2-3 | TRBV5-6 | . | TGTGCCAGCAGCTTGGCGGCAGATACGCAGTATTTT | CASSLAADTQYF
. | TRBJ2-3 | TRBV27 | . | TGTGCCAGCAGGCGGGGAGGCAACACAGATACGCAGTATTTT | CASRRGGNTDTQYF
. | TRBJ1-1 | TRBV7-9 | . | TGTGCCAGCAGCCTAACGGACACTGAAGCTTTCTTT | CASSLTDTEAFF
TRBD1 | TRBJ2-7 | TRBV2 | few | TGTGCCAGCAGTGATTGGACAGGGGTCCACGAGCAGTACTTC | CASSDWTGVHEQYF
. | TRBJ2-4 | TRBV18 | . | TGTGCCAGCCAGATAGGAGGGCAAAACATTCAGTACTTC | CASQIGGQNIQYF
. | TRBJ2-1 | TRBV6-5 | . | TGTGCCAGCTACTCCTCGACACGGACCTACAATGAGCAGTTCTTC | CASYSSTRTYNEQFF
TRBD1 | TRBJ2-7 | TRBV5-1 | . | TGCGCCAGCAGCTTAGGACAGGGCATCGAGCAGTACTTC | CASSLGQGIEQYF
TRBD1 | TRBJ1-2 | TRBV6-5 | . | TGTGCCAGCACTACAGGGGGCGAAGGTAATGGCTACACCTTC | CASTTGGEGNGYTF
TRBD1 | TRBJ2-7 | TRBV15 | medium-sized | TGTGCCACCAGCAGAACTACAGGGGAAAAGTACTTC | CATSRTTGEKYF
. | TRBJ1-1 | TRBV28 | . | TGTGCCAGCAGTTTAAGGGGCAGGGGTCGGGATGAAGCTTTCTTT | CASSLRGRGRDEAFF
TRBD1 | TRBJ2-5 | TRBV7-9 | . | TGTGCCAGCAGGGACAGGGGAAACCAAGAGACCCAGTACTTC | CASRDRGNQETQYF
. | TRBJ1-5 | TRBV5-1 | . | TGCGCCACCAACCATGGTACGGGGTCGGGAGGAAGAAATCAGCCCCAGCATTTT | CATNHGTGSGGRNQPQHF
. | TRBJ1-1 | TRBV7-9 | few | TGTGCCAGCAGGGGAGGGGTGAACACTGAAGCTTTCTTT | CASRGGVNTEAFF
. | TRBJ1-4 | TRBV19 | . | TGTGCCAGTACCGTTCCTTCGACAGCAACGAATGAAAAACTGTTTTTT | CASTVPSTATNEKLFF